This T cell receptor beta chain was found in a study of blood T cell repertoires in COVID-19 (dated by TCRdb to between 2020 and 2021). A note on the overall study: Collaborator samples came from the United States, Italy and Spain and covered acute and convalescent phases of COVID-19. The material from the prospective study consisted of cDNA or gDNA derived from T cells, B-cell-depleted T cells, or PBMCs. Deeply sampled blood TCRbeta repertoires from subjects exposed to, actively infected with, or recovered from COVID-19 were included in the dataset. The repertoires were released in a freely available public database meant as a resource for research on the immune response to SARS-CoV-2. Samples came from the ongoing ImmuneRACE study (first 160 participants) plus 1,254 subjects from 6 global collaborators. The sample metadata nearly always contained a de-identified subject ID, COVID-19 status, age in years and sex. Where HLA class I and class II types were available, the types were taken from metadata supplied by the sample provider, not from assay-based typing.

V loses 1 base at its end and J loses 4 bases; junction bases beyond the gene matches: 3. The germline V gene (reference sequence) supplies CDR1 MNHEY and CDR2 SMNVEV. The CDR3 spans 14 residues, from the cysteine through the phenylalanine. The retained sequence is limited to the CDR3, 42 bases, with the frame set at the first base. Participants in the prospective study were enrolled through a virtual design, were aged roughly 18 to 95 years, and lived in some 24 United States geographic areas. Cohort assignment in the prospective study relied on participant-reported clinical history from a screening survey and a study questionnaire. Each participant in the prospective study had whole blood, serum and a nasopharyngeal or oropharyngeal swab collected by mobile phlebotomists. Prospective study participants could optionally give additional blood draws and questionnaires over an approximately two-month period. Before DNA extraction, prospective study blood samples were shipped either frozen or at room temperature.

Study-level results and caveats: The quantity of clinical and demographic metadata differed by source and by participant and was supplied without curation.

In regard to this clone: Its target antigen remains unknown. No base-level quality is on record; no much larger clone is a single base apart.

TCRbeta CDR3 regions were amplified from genomic DNA by means of the immunoSEQ Assay, a bias-controlled multiplex PCR. The original pipeline was this. The number of nucleated cells in each sample was estimated by amplification of reference gene primers within the assay. To quantify the absolute abundance of each unique TCRbeta CDR3 rearrangement, sequence reads were collapsed and filtered. For each sample, productive Simpson clonality was calculated as the square root of Simpson's diversity index across productive rearrangements. Held by TCRdb, this immuneACCESS table contains in-frame sequences only and omits some clones. Under half of the omission traces to an unresolved V gene where checked; the cause of the rest is unknown. The DNA was the basis for D and trimming; V, J and clone size are from that table. This sample comprises fewer than 350,000 clones, approximately 91% of them detected only once. About 2.5% of the sample is held by the ten biggest clonotypes.

The receptor comes from a woman aged 40 to 50 with acute COVID-19. Sequencing input: PBMCs or T cells enriched from blood (not recorded which). The chain is encoded by TRBV27 joined to TRBJ2-5; 7 bases in the junction line up with TRBD1. CDR3 loop: CASSLLKGAETQYF. At the DNA level, the sequence is TGTGCCAGCAGTTTATTGAAGGGGGCAGAGACCCAGTACTTC.